The clone carrying this TCR beta chain was seen many times. The antigen is undetermined. The data belong to a study of CD8 T cells in ankylosing spondylitis. Study-level results: Certain motif variants had earlier appeared in reactive arthritis synovial fluid and blood. It was reported that disease-linked clones were significantly enriched in matched ankylosing spondylitis synovial fluid.

For TCR beta, libraries came from quantitative 5'-RACE with molecular barcodes. Each CDR3 protein is one row after TCRdb ran MiXCR on the 5' RACE reads. The table shows about 140,000 distinct CDR3 sequences, with roughly 6.6% occurring only once. CDR1 is MNHEY, CDR2 SMNVEV, per germline (reference sequence). J was trimmed by 6 bases and V by 3 bases; bases with no gene match: 7. There are 15 residues in the CDR3. What was sequenced was blood, either unsorted or a sorted T cell fraction (not recorded which). The chain has TRBV27 and TRBJ1-2, with 10 bases lining up with TRBD1. This TCR came from a female donor with ankylosing spondylitis or in good health (not recorded which). The CDR3 loop is CASSFTPGQGNGYTF. The CDR3 bases are TGTGCCAGCAGTTTCACCCCGGGACAGGGGAATGGCTACACCTTC.